Below are 8 T cell receptor beta chains sequenced from a single sample in a study of blood T cell repertoires in COVID-19. Sequenced by immunoSEQ multiplex PCR; TCRdb stores in-frame clones only, minus some. Of 140,000 to 150,000 clones detected, around 72% appear once; the ten largest clones hold around 2.1%. The source material was peripheral blood. The source of these receptors is a woman aged 55-69 years with acute or convalescent COVID-19.

The genes are TRBV27 and TRBJ2-7; D is undetermined. There are 13 residues in the CDR3. Trimming took off 0 bases at V and 4 bases at J, with 7 bases between the two ends. Germline loops: CDR1 MNHEY, CDR2 SMNVEV (reference sequence). CDR3 sequence: CASSLSSVYEQYF. In nucleotides, the CDR3 is TGTGCCAGCAGTTTATCCTCGGTGTACGAGCAGTACTTC.

This rearrangement joins TRBV7-9 to TRBJ2-7, with D possibly being TRBD1 (5 bases). Looked up from germline, CDR1 is SEHNR and CDR2 is FQNEAQ (reference sequence). The CDR3 length is 12 residues. The ends were cut back, 4 bases at V and 7 bases at J, with 11 bases in the middle. The DNA for the CDR3 is TGTGCCAGCAGCTCAATAAAGGGGGAGCAGTACTTC. This translates into CASSSIKGEQYF.

V usage is TRBV15 and J usage is TRBJ1-5; TRBD1 matches at 10 bases. The germline V gene has CDR1 LNHNV and CDR2 YYDKDF (reference sequence). Unmatched junction bases numbered 3, after V lost 1 base and J lost 0 bases. The CDR3 sequence is 17 residues long. The CDR3 spells CATSRGGQGNSNQPQHF. The CDR3 DNA reads TGTGCCACCAGCAGAGGGGGACAGGGGAATAGCAATCAGCCCCAGCATTTT.

The chain recombines TRBV28 with TRBJ2-7; 7 bases are shared with TRBD1. This CDR3 spans 14 amino acids. The V gene's germline CDR1 is MDHEN and CDR2 SYDVKM. V was clipped by 5 bases and J by 0 bases; unmatched bases: 4. The CDR3 region is CASSTPGGSYEQYF. The CDR3 region has the DNA TGTGCCAGCAGTACCCCAGGGGGCTCCTACGAGCAGTACTTC.

The V gene is TRBV19, the J gene TRBJ2-2, with unresolved D. Trimming stripped 5 bases from V and 6 bases from J, with 19 bases between. CDR1 is LNHDA, CDR2 SQIVND, per germline (reference sequence). This CDR3 spans 16 amino acids. CDR3 DNA: TGTGCCAGTAGTCCAGGATCGGCGTCCTGGGCCGGGGAGCTGTTTTTT. Translating gives CASSPGSASWAGELFF.

Note on this clone: The junction shows a germline mismatch at one end, possibly a read error. The V gene is TRBV29-1, the J gene TRBJ2-1; D might be TRBD2 (7 bases). This CDR3 is 8 amino acids long. Germline assignment: CDR1 SQVTM and CDR2 ANQGSEA. In DNA, the CDR3 is TGCAGCGTTGAGGGGGGGCTCTTC. It translates to CSVEGGLF.

The chain combines TRBV3-1 (or the pseudogene TRBV3-2) with TRBJ2-3; 9 bases align to TRBD1. Germline V gives CDR1 LGHDT, CDR2 YNNKEL (reference sequence). Trimming removed 0 bases from V and 8 bases from J; junction bases left unmatched: 12. The CDR3 length is 17 residues. The CDR3 nucleotides read TGTGCCAGCAGCCAAGATTCGAGGACAGGGGTCATAGGTACGCAGTATTTT. Encoded protein: CASSQDSRTGVIGTQYF.

The chain combines TRBV5-1 with TRBJ2-1, with D perhaps matching TRBD2 (6 bases). V shed 4 bases and J shed 5 bases, with 16 bases lying between them. CDR1 SGHRS and CDR2 YFSETQ come from the germline V gene. CDR3 length: 15 amino acids. The CDR3 nucleotides read TGCGCCAGCAGCAAGGGACTGATTGCAGACAATGAGCAGTTCTTC. It translates to CASSKGLIADNEQFF.